This TCR beta chain is drawn from a study of T cell changes during pregnancy in multiple sclerosis. After removal of 1 base from V and 7 bases from J, the junction contained 4 bases not matched to a gene. This CDR3 has 16 residues. CDR1 is MNHNS, CDR2 SASEGT, per germline. By frequency in the sample, this clone is medium-sized. Some clones are missing from TCRdb's copy, which holds only in-frame ones; the method was immunoSEQ multiplex PCR. The table has 30,000 to 40,000 clones, roughly 91% seen once. The sequencing used CD8+ T cells from peripheral blood mononuclear cells, collected in the third trimester of pregnancy. The TCR originated in a female donor with multiple sclerosis, enrolled in a pregnancy study. The chain is built from TRBV6-1 and TRBJ2-1, with 13 bases fitting TRBD2. The CDR3 loop reads CASSEELAGGGNEQFF. The CDR3 coding sequence is TGTGCCAGCAGTGAAGAACTAGCGGGGGGGGGTAATGAGCAGTTCTTC.